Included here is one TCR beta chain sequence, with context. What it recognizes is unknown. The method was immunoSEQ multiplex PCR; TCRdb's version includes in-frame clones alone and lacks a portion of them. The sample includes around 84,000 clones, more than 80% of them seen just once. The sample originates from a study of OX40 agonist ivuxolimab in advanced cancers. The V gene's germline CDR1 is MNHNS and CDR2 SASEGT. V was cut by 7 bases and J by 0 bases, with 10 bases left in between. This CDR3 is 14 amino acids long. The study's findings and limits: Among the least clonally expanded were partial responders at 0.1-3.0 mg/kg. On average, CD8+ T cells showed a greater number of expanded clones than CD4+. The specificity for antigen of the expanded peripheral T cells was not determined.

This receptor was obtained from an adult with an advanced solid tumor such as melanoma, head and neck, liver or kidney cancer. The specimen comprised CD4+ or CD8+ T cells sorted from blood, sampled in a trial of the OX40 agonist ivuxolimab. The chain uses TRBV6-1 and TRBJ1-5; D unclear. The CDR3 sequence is CASNRAYSNQPQHF. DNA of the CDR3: TGTGCCAGCAACCGGGCCTATAGCAATCAGCCCCAGCATTTT.